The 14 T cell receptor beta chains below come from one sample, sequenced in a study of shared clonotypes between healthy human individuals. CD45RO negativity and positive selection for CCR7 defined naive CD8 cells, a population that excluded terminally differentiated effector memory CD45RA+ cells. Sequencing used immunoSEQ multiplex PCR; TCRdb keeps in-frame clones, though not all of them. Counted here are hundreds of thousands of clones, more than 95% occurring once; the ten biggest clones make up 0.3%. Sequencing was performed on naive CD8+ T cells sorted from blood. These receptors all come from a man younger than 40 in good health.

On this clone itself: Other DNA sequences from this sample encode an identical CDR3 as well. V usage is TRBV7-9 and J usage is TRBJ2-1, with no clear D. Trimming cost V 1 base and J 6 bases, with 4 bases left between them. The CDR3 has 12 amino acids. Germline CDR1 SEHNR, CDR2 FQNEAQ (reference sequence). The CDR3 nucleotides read TGTGCCAGCAGCTTAGTGCCCAATGAGCAGTTCTTC. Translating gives CASSLVPNEQFF.

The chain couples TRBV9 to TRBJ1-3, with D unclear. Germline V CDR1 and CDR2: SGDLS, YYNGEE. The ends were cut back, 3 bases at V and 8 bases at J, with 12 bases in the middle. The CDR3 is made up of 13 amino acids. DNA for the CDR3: TGTGCCAGCAGCGATATACTTCGAGACACCATATATTTT. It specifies CASSDILRDTIYF.

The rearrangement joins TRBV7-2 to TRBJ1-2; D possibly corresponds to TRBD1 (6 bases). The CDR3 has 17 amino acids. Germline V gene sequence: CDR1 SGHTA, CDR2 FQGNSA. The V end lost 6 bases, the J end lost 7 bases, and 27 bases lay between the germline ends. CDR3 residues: CASRPFPPERGLFGYTF. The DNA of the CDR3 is TGTGCCAGCAGACCGTTCCCCCCCGAGAGGGGGTTGTTTGGCTACACCTTC.

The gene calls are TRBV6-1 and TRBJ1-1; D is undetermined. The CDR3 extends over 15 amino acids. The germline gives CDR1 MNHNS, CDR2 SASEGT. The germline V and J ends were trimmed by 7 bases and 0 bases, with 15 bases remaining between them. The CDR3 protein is CASMKGAFMNTEAFF. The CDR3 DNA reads TGTGCCAGCATGAAGGGTGCTTTTATGAACACTGAAGCTTTCTTT.

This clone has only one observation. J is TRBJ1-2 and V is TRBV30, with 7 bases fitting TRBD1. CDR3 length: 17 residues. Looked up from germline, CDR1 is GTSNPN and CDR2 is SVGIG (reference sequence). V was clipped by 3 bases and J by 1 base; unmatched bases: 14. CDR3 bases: TGTGCCTGGAGGCACCAATCCGGGACAGCGATTAACTATGGCTACACCTTC. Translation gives CAWRHQSGTAINYGYTF.

The CDR3 nucleotides read TGTGCCAGCACCGATTCGAGAATGGGGGGCGGTCAGCCCCAGCATTTT. This translates into CASTDSRMGGGQPQHF. This chain uses TRBV7-9 with TRBJ1-5; D perhaps matches TRBD1 (6 bases). Deletions cut 7 bases from V and 6 bases from J, with 22 bases between. The CDR3 spans 16 residues. CDR1 and CDR2 from the germline V gene are SEHNR and FQNEAQ (reference sequence).

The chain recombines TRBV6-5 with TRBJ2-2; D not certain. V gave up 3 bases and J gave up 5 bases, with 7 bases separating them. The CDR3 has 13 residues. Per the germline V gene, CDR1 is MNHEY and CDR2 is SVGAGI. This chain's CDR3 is CASSYLETGELFF. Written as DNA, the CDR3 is TGTGCCAGCAGTTATTTGGAAACCGGGGAGCTGTTTTTT.

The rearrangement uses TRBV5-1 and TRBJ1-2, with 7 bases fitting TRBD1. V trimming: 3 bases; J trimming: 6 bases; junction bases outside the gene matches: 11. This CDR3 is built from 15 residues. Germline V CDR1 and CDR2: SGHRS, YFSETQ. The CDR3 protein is CASSSAGTVLNGYTF. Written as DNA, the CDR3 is TGCGCCAGCAGCTCTGCCGGGACAGTGCTCAATGGCTACACCTTC.

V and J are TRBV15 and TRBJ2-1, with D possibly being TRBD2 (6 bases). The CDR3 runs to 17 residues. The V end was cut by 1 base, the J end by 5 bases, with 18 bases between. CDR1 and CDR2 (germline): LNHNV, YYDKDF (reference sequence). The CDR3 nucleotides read TGTGCCACCAGCAGAGGAGAGACTAGGTATCACGACAATGAGCAGTTCTTC. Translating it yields CATSRGETRYHDNEQFF.

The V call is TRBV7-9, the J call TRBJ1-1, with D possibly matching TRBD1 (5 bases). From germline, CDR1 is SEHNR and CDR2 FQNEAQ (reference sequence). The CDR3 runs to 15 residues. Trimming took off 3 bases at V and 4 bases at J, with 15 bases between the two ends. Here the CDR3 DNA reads TGTGCCAGCAGCTTTGGGGACGCCGCGGTCACTGAAGCTTTCTTT. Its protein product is CASSFGDAAVTEAFF.

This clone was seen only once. The DNA for the CDR3 is TGTGCCAGCAGCCCAGGTCCAGCCCTTAGCTCCTACGAGCAGTACTTC. Translating it yields CASSPGPALSSYEQYF. The rearrangement joins TRBV7-6 to TRBJ2-7, with D uncertain. Germline CDR1 reads SGHVS; CDR2 reads FNYEAQ. V was pared by 5 bases and J by 0 bases, with 17 bases between. This CDR3 region has 16 residues. Variable domain in full (rest from reference TRBV7-6 and TRBJ2-7): GAGVSQSPRYKVTKRGQDVALRCDPISGHVSLYWYRQALGQGPEFLTYFNYEAQQDKSGLPNDRFSAERPEGSISTLTIQRTEQRDSAMYRCASSPGPALSSYEQYFGPGTRLTVT.

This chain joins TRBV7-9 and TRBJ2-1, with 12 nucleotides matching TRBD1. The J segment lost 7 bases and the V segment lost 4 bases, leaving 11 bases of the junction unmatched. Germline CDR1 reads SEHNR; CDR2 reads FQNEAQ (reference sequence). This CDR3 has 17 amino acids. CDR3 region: CASSYPLGQGARNEQFF. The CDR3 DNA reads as TGTGCCAGCAGCTACCCCTTGGGACAGGGGGCGCGGAATGAGCAGTTCTTC.

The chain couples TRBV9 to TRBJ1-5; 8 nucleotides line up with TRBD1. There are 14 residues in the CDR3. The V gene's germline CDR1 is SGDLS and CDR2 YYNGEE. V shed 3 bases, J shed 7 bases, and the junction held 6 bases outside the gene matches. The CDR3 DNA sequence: TGTGCCAGCAGCGCAGGGGGCTCAAGACAGCCCCAGCATTTT. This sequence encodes CASSAGGSRQPQHF.

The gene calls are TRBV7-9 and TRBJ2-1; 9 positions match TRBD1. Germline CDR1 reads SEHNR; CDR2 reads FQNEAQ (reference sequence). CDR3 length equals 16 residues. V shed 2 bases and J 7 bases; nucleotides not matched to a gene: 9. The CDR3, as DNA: TGTGCCAGCAGCTTAAACAGGGGGCTGTTCGGGAATGAGCAGTTCTTC. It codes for CASSLNRGLFGNEQFF. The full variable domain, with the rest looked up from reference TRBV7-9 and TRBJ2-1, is DTGVSQNPRHKITKRGQNVTFRCDPISEHNRLYWYRQTLGQGPEFLTYFQNEAQLEKSRLLSDRFSAERPKGSFSTLEIQRTEQGDSAMYLCASSLNRGLFGNEQFFGPGTRLTVL.